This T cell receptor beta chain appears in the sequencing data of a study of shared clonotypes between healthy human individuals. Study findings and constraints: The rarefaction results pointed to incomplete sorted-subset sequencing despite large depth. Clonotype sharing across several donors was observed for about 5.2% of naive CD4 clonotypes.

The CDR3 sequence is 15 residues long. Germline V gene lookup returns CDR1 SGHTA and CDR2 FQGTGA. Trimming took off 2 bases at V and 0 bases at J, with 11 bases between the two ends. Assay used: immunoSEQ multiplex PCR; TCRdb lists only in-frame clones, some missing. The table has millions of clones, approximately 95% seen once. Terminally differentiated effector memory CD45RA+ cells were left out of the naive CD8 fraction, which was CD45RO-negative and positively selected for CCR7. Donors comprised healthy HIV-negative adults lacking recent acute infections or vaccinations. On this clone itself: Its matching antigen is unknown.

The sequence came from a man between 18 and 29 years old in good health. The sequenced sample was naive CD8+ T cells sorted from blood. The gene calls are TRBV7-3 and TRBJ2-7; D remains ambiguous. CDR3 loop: CASSLLPGGSYEQYF. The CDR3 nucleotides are TGTGCCAGCAGCTTACTTCCAGGTGGCTCCTACGAGCAGTACTTC.